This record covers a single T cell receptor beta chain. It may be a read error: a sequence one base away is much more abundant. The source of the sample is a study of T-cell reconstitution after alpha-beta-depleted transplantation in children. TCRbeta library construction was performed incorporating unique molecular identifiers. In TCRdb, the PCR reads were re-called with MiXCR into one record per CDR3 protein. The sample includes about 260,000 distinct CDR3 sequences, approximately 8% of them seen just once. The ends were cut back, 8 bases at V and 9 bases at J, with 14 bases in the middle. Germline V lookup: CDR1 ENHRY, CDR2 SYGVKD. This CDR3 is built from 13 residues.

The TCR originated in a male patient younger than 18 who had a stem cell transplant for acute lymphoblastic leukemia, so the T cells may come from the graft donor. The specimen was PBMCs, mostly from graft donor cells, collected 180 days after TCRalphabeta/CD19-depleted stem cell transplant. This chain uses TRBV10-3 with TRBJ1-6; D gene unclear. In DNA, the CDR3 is TGTGCCATCGGTCCGGATAATAGTTCACCCCTCCACTTT. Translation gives CAIGPDNSSPLHF.